Here is one T cell receptor beta chain with its context. This entry comes from a study of T cell changes during pregnancy in multiple sclerosis. The protocol was immunoSEQ multiplex PCR, while the TCRdb copy is restricted to in-frame clones and leaves out a portion. The sample has about 84,000 clones; around 93% are singletons. Between the trimmed V and J ends, which lost 0 bases and 7 bases, there was a span of 8 bases. Looked up from germline, CDR1 is SGHNT and CDR2 is YYREEE (reference sequence). This CDR3 comprises 13 residues. This chain links TRBV5-4 with TRBJ2-1; the D gene is possibly TRBD1 (6 bases). The receptor comes from a female donor with multiple sclerosis, enrolled in a pregnancy study. The sequences come from peripheral blood, collected in the third trimester of pregnancy. The chain's CDR3 is CASSLDRDNEQFF. The DNA of the CDR3 is TGTGCCAGCAGCTTGGACAGGGATAATGAGCAGTTCTTC.